A selection of T cell receptor beta chains follows, all from one sample in a study of technical replicates of blood from a handful of donors. Here immunoSEQ multiplex PCR was the method, and the copy in TCRdb shows in-frame clones only, minus some. The table has under 70,000 clones, just over 85% seen once. Specimen: PBMCs. The receptors stem from a human donor in good health. Some clones in this sample may be carry-over from other donors' samples. The CDR3 runs from the conserved cysteine through the conserved F or W. D genes are given only for firm matches. Some rows have no size entry. The others give once, few or many, or a class for an expanded clone.

once	-	TRBV6-4	TRBJ1-2	TGTGCCAGCAGTGACTCGGTTACAGGGTCCGTTGGCTACACCTTC	CASSDSVTGSVGYTF
-	TRBD1	TRBV5-1	TRBJ1-1	TGCGCCAGCAGCTTGGCGGGACAGGGGCTGGGTGAAGCTTTCTTT	CASSLAGQGLGEAFF
-	-	TRBV7-2	TRBJ2-1	TGTGCCAGCAACTCAAGACAGGCTGGCCTCCATGAGCAGTTCTTC	CASNSRQAGLHEQFF
-	-	TRBV7-2	TRBJ2-3	TGTGCCAGCAGAGCCGCAGCTAGCAGGGATACGCAGTATTTT	CASRAAASRDTQYF
-	TRBD2	TRBV9	TRBJ2-3	TGTGCCAGCAGCGGTAGCGGGGGGGCCACAGATACGCAGTATTTT	CASSGSGGATDTQYF
-	TRBD1	TRBV6-1	TRBJ1-3	TGTGCCAGCAGTGATCCGGGACAGGGGGCAACTGGAAACACCATATATTTT	CASSDPGQGATGNTIYF
-	TRBD1	TRBV14	TRBJ1-5	TGTGCCAGCAGCCGAGGCGGGACAGGGCATCAGCCCCAGCATTTT	CASSRGGTGHQPQHF
-	TRBD1	TRBV4-2	TRBJ1-1	TGTGCCAGCAGCCAGGTAACAGGGGGCACTGAAGCTTTCTTT	CASSQVTGGTEAFF
-	TRBD1	TRBV7-2	TRBJ2-5	TGTGCCAGCAGCCCTTGGACAGGGGGCCAAGAGACCCAGTACTTC	CASSPWTGGQETQYF
-	TRBD1	TRBV4-3	TRBJ1-2	TGCGCCAGCAGCCAAGACGGGAGGGGGCTGGTCCGCGGCTACACCTTC	CASSQDGRGLVRGYTF
-	TRBD1	TRBV5-1	TRBJ2-7	TGCGCCAGCAGCGAGGGACAGGACTCCTACGAGCAGTACTTC	CASSEGQDSYEQYF
-	-	TRBV7-2	TRBJ1-2	TGTGCCAGCAGCTTAGCGTTAGGGGCTAACTATGGCTACACCTTC	CASSLALGANYGYTF
once	-	TRBV6-5	TRBJ2-7	TGTGCCAGCAGCCCCCGTCGGCAGGGGCCCCAGTACTTC	CASSPRRQGPQYF
-	TRBD1	TRBV27	TRBJ2-7	TGTGCCAGCAGTTTTGGCAGGGGGCCTGGGGAGCAGTACTTC	CASSFGRGPGEQYF
-	-	TRBV7-8	TRBJ1-6	TGTGCCAGCAGCTTAGTGCCGAGACAGTTTAATTCACCCCTCCACTTT	CASSLVPRQFNSPLHF
-	-	TRBV7-2	TRBJ2-1	TGTGCCAGCAGCCCCCGCGGTAGGAATGAGCAGTTCTTC	CASSPRGRNEQFF
-	TRBD1	TRBV5-6	TRBJ2-7	TGTGCCAGCAGGCCGAGGGGCAGGGGGTACGAGCAGTACTTC	CASRPRGRGYEQYF
-	-	TRBV21-1	TRBJ2-7	TGTGCCAGCAGCATCCGACAGGGAACCTACGAGCAGTACTTC	CASSIRQGTYEQYF
-	TRBD1	TRBV4-3	TRBJ2-3	TGCGCCAGCAGCCAAGGGACAGGGAGTGCAGATACGCAGTATTTT	CASSQGTGSADTQYF
-	-	TRBV5-4	TRBJ2-2	TGTGCCAGCAGTCTGCTCGGGGGAGGCACCGGGGAGCTGTTTTTT	CASSLLGGGTGELFF
once	-	TRBV4-3	TRBJ1-4	TGCGCCAGCAGCCAGGGGGGTAGGGCGGAAAAACTGTTTTTT	CASSQGGRAEKLFF
-	TRBD1	TRBV6-5	TRBJ2-7	TGTGCCAGCAGTCCCTGGGACAGGGAACGCGAGCAGTACTTC	CASSPWDREREQYF